A single sample gave rise to the 13 T cell receptor beta chains below, sequenced in a study of T cell repertoires in cytomegalovirus infection (dated by TCRdb to between 2018 and 2020). TCRdb lists the instrument as Illumina HiSeq 1500. Starting from the raw public reads, TCRdb applied fastp trimming at Q25, assembled clones with MiXCR and retained in-frame beta chains. Rows matching on CDR3 protein sequence are summarized as one entry with the most common DNA and genes. The sample contains 200,000 to 300,000 distinct CDR3 sequences, under 8.5% of them found a single time. Jointly, the top ten make up roughly 6.5% of the sample. Sequencing was performed on PBMCs. Receptors originate from a human donor in good health (CMV status not recorded). Some clones in this sample may be carry-over from other donors' samples.

The table lists this clonotype with many counts. Here the CDR3 reads CASSQGTRNEQFF. DNA for the CDR3: TGTGCCAGCTCCCAGGGGACGAGGAATGAGCAGTTCTTC. The chain carries TRBV7-2 and TRBJ2-1, with D tentatively TRBD1 (6 bases). This CDR3 spans 13 amino acids. Per the germline V gene, CDR1 is SGHTA and CDR2 is FQGNSA. V was trimmed by 8 bases and J by 7 bases, leaving 15 bases between them.

This clonotype was detected many times. The chain recombines TRBV7-2 with TRBJ1-1; D remains unclear. The CDR3 is 15 residues long. Between the trimmed V and J ends, which lost 1 base and 3 bases, there was a span of 12 bases. Germline V CDR1 and CDR2: SGHTA, FQGNSA. The CDR3 spells CASSLVSGTHTEAFF. Here the CDR3 DNA reads TGTGCCAGCAGCTTAGTTTCGGGAACACACACTGAAGCTTTCTTT.

This clonotype came up many times. The chain joins TRBV7-2 to TRBJ1-1; D perhaps matches TRBD1 (6 bases). CDR1 and CDR2 from the germline V gene are SGHTA and FQGNSA. Between the trimmed V and J ends, which lost 6 bases and 3 bases, there was a span of 17 bases. CDR3 length equals 15 residues. In DNA form, the CDR3 reads TGTGCCAGCAGTTCTAATACAGGGCCTTACACTGAAGCTTTCTTT. Amino acid sequence: CASSSNTGPYTEAFF.

This clonotype has a count of ten or more. The genes are TRBV20-1 and TRBJ2-1; D gene unclear. The CDR3 has 12 amino acids. Germline values: CDR1 DFQATT, CDR2 SNEGSKA (reference sequence). CDR3 loop: CTTTKGGNEQFF. CDR3 in DNA: TGCACCACAACGAAGGGTGGCAATGAGCAGTTCTTC.

This clonotype was seen ten or more times. The chain is built from TRBV6-2 or TRBV6-3 and TRBJ2-7; 10 bases align to TRBD1. The CDR3 loop spans 14 amino acids. The V and J ends lost 7 bases and 2 bases, in that order; junction bases with no gene match: 5. Germline values: CDR1 MNHEY, CDR2 SVGEGT. This CDR3 reads CASIRDRGPYEQYF. DNA for the CDR3: TGTGCCAGCATCCGGGACAGGGGTCCCTACGAGCAGTACTTC.

This clonotype showed up many times. The chain has TRBV2 and TRBJ1-1; no firm D call. V lost 0 bases, J lost 4 bases, and 9 bases lay in between. The CDR3 covers 14 residues. Germline V gene lookup returns CDR1 SNHLY and CDR2 FYNNEI. CDR3 region: CASSEALLGTEAFF. CDR3 sequence (DNA): TGTGCCAGCAGTGAAGCGCTCCTGGGCACTGAAGCTTTCTTT.

This clonotype was counted at least ten times. The chain employs TRBV20-1 and TRBJ2-7; D not certain. Germline lookup yields CDR1 DFQATT and CDR2 SNEGSKA (reference sequence). The CDR3 is 14 amino acids. The V gene lost 5 bases and the J gene lost 0 bases, with 14 bases spanning the gap. The CDR3 is CSAEGLSSSYEQYF. The CDR3 DNA is TGCAGTGCTGAAGGGCTAAGTAGCTCCTACGAGCAGTACTTC.

This clonotype was observed at least ten times. The chain couples TRBV20-1 to TRBJ1-1; 7 nucleotides line up with TRBD1. The trim removed 2 bases at V and 1 base at J, leaving 7 bases unmatched. The CDR3 length is 15 residues. Germline values: CDR1 DFQATT, CDR2 SNEGSKA (reference sequence). The chain's CDR3 is CSARNPNRGNTEAFF. The CDR3 DNA reads TGCAGTGCTAGAAACCCCAACAGGGGGAACACTGAAGCTTTCTTT.

This clonotype was seen at least ten times. The genes are TRBV20-1 and TRBJ1-5, with 9 bases lining up with TRBD1. V lost 2 bases to trimming and J lost 4 bases; unmatched junction nucleotides: 9. The CDR3 is made up of 16 amino acids. Germline assignment: CDR1 DFQATT and CDR2 SNEGSKA (reference sequence). The CDR3 coding sequence is TGCAGTGCTAGACCCCAACAGGGGGCCATAAATCAGCCCCAGCATTTT. It codes for CSARPQQGAINQPQHF.

This clonotype was seen at least ten times. The CDR3 sequence is CASSLGTGREKLFF. In nucleotides, the CDR3 is TGTGCCAGCAGCCTAGGGACAGGGCGCGAAAAACTGTTTTTT. The chain uses TRBV7-2 and TRBJ1-4; 9 nucleotides line up with TRBD1. V shed 5 bases, J shed 8 bases, and the junction held 6 bases outside the gene matches. The CDR3 has 14 residues. Per germline, CDR1 SGHTA and CDR2 FQGNSA.

This clonotype came up many times. This sequence joins TRBV25-1 and TRBJ1-1; 7 nucleotides line up with TRBD1. The CDR3 loop spans 16 amino acids. Germline V gene lookup returns CDR1 MGHDK and CDR2 SYGVNS. J was trimmed by 1 base and V by 6 bases; bases with no gene match: 11. As DNA, the CDR3 is TGTGCCAGCAGCGTCCTTGACAGGGAAAGGAACACTGAAGCTTTCTTT. It encodes CASSVLDRERNTEAFF.

This rearrangement joins TRBV6-2 or TRBV6-3 to TRBJ1-6, with a weak D call TRBD1 (5 bases). Per germline, CDR1 MNHEY and CDR2 SVGEGT. V dropped 5 bases and J dropped 4 bases, with 12 bases sitting between them. The CDR3 spans 15 residues. The CDR3 spells CASSTGTEYNSPLHF. DNA for the CDR3: TGTGCCAGCAGTACCGGGACTGAGTATAATTCACCCCTCCACTTT.

Ten or more counts support this clonotype. J is TRBJ2-7 and V is TRBV6-6, with TRBD1 identical over 8 bases. The CDR3 consists of 14 residues. CDR1 is MNHNY and CDR2 is SVGAGI in the germline V gene (reference sequence). Losses at the gene ends were 4 bases for V and 9 bases for J; bases not matched to a gene: 11. CDR3 region: CASSFQDRAIGQYF. In DNA form, the CDR3 reads TGTGCCAGCAGTTTCCAGGACAGGGCCATAGGGCAGTACTTC.